A single sample is the source of the 10 T cell receptor beta chains below, sequenced in a study of technical replicates of blood from a handful of donors. Using immunoSEQ multiplex PCR, the repertoire was profiled, and TCRdb retains in-frame clones only, with some absent. Found here are some 70,000 clones, around 89% of them singletons; the top ten hold about 4.7%. The sample consisted of PBMCs. Receptors were obtained from a human donor in good health. Some clones in this sample may be carry-over from other donors' samples.

The chain links TRBV7-2 to TRBJ2-7, with TRBD2 as a possible D gene (5 bases). Trimming took off 5 bases at V and 6 bases at J, with 14 bases between the two ends. The CDR3 runs 13 residues. From germline, CDR1 is SGHTA and CDR2 FQGNSA. The CDR3 loop reads CASSGGLLGEQYF. The CDR3 DNA is TGTGCCAGCAGCGGAGGACTCCTAGGCGAGCAGTACTTC. The whole variable domain, remainder taken from reference TRBV7-2 and TRBJ2-7, is GAGVSQSPSNKVTEKGKDVELRCDPISGHTALYWYRQSLGQGLEFLIYFQGNSAPDKSGLPSDRFSAERTGGSVSTLTIQRTQQEDSAVYLCASSGGLLGEQYFGPGTRLTVT.

The chain uses TRBV9 and TRBJ2-1; D may be TRBD2 (5 bases). Germline lookup yields CDR1 SGDLS and CDR2 YYNGEE. V was pared by 0 bases and J by 7 bases, with 5 bases between. The CDR3 has 12 amino acids. The CDR3 reads CASSVAGNEQFF. The DNA for the CDR3 is TGTGCCAGCAGCGTAGCGGGGAATGAGCAGTTCTTC.

This chain links TRBV4-3 with TRBJ1-2; no definite D call. The CDR3 runs to 14 residues. V was pared by 0 bases and J by 3 bases, with 8 bases between. Germline CDR1 reads LGHNA; CDR2 reads YSLEER. The CDR3 loop reads CASSQDSEDYGYTF. In DNA, the CDR3 is TGCGCCAGCAGCCAAGATTCCGAGGACTATGGCTACACCTTC.

V is TRBV5-1 and J is TRBJ2-5; D remains unclear. The CDR3 length is 15 residues. Germline-derived CDR1 and CDR2 are SGHRS and YFSETQ. V was cut by 0 bases and J by 7 bases, with 16 bases left in between. The CDR3 region has the DNA TGCGCCAGCAGCTTGGAAACTCCTCCACGAGGGACCCAGTACTTC. This gives the protein CASSLETPPRGTQYF.

The V gene is TRBV4-2, the J gene TRBJ2-1, with 8 bases that match TRBD2. From germline, CDR1 is LGHNA and CDR2 YNFKEQ. The CDR3 is made up of 18 amino acids. J gave up 8 bases and V 0 bases, and 15 bases lay outside the gene matches. CDR3 protein: CASSQDRRLAGRGDEQFF. The CDR3 nucleotides read TGTGCCAGCAGCCAAGATCGGAGGCTAGCGGGTCGAGGGGATGAGCAGTTCTTC.

This rearrangement joins TRBV19 to TRBJ1-4; the D gene is possibly TRBD1 (5 bases). The V end lost 6 bases, the J end lost 0 bases, and 8 bases lay between the germline ends. Germline V gene data show CDR1 as LNHDA and CDR2 as SQIVND (reference sequence). This CDR3 is 14 amino acids long. The CDR3 nucleotides are TGTGCCAGTAGGGAGACAGCAACTAATGAAAAACTGTTTTTT. Translation: CASRETATNEKLFF.

This sequence joins TRBV18 and TRBJ1-1; D uncertain. The CDR3 totals 13 residues. V lost 3 bases to trimming and J lost 0 bases, with 5 bases between them. Germline V gene data show CDR1 as KGHSH and CDR2 as LQKENI. In nucleotides, the CDR3 is TGTGCCAGCTCACCCACAGTGAACACTGAAGCTTTCTTT. Translating gives CASSPTVNTEAFF. The variable domain in full, with the rest retrieved from reference TRBV18 and TRBJ1-1, is NAGVMQNPRHLVRRRGQEARLRCSPMKGHSHVYWYRQLPEEGLKFMVYLQKENIIDESGMPKERFSAEFPKEGPSILRIQQVVRGDSAAYFCASSPTVNTEAFFGQGTRLTVV.

The chain links TRBV11-2 to TRBJ2-1, with D unclear. Germline V CDR1 and CDR2: SGHAT, FQNNGV. This CDR3 contains 14 residues. V dropped 3 bases and J dropped 3 bases, with 9 bases sitting between them. The CDR3 protein is CASSFYGYYNEQFF. The DNA of the CDR3 is TGTGCCAGCAGCTTTTACGGTTACTACAATGAGCAGTTCTTC.

The chain combines TRBV4-1 with TRBJ1-1; D is undetermined. This CDR3 is built from 13 residues. V was trimmed by 8 bases and J by 9 bases, leaving 19 bases between them. The germline gives CDR1 MGHRA, CDR2 YSYEKL. The CDR3 is CASGRLGREQAFF. The CDR3 DNA reads TGCGCCAGCGGCCGTTTAGGGAGGGAGCAAGCTTTCTTT.

The CDR3 region has the DNA TGTGCCTTTGTTGGACGGACTTTCTATAATTCACCCCTCCACTTT. Translating it yields CAFVGRTFYNSPLHF. This rearrangement joins TRBV30 to TRBJ1-6, with D uncertain. This CDR3 spans 15 amino acids. V lost 7 bases and J 3 bases, leaving 16 bases between the germline ends. From germline, CDR1 is GTSNPN and CDR2 SVGIG (reference sequence).